The TCR beta chain described here comes from a study of OX40 agonist ivuxolimab in advanced cancers. For context, the study as a whole: Ivuxolimab was a fully human IgG2 agonistic monoclonal antibody targeting the costimulatory receptor OX40 (CD134). Intravenous ivuxolimab was administered to patients every 2 weeks at six dose levels: 0.01, 0.1, 0.3, 1.5, 3 and 10 mg/kg. Of the approximately 53 patients in dose escalation, some 19 had hepatocellular carcinoma, about 15 had melanoma, 9 had renal cell carcinoma and 9 had head and neck cancer. In the dose-escalation cohort, approximately 83% of patients were male, and the mean age was around 65 years with a range of roughly 23 to 79. Patients were allowed to have had prior anti-PD-1, anti-PD-L1 or anti-CTLA-4 therapy, and around 37% of the dose-escalation patients had previously received checkpoint inhibitors. Partial responses occurred in three dose-escalation patients, of whom one had hepatocellular carcinoma and two had cutaneous melanoma. Peripheral TCRbeta sequencing was intended to test whether TCR sequence diversity was altered and clonal T-cell expansion was caused by ivuxolimab. The paper reports the monotherapy dose-escalation portion (N of about 54 patients) of the phase I ivuxolimab trial.

Patients with a history of autoimmune disease or receiving systemic immunosuppression were excluded from the trial. Peripheral blood for TCR sequencing was collected from all dose cohorts at baseline, on cycle 4 day 1, and on cycle 7 day 1. The samples were taken from a phase I, first-in-human, multicenter, open-label dose-escalation trial of ivuxolimab. The trial enrolled adults with locally advanced or metastatic head and neck squamous cell, hepatocellular, melanoma or renal cell carcinoma. CD4+ and CD8+ T cells were sorted separately from peripheral blood before TCR sequencing. The CDR3 goes from the cysteine to the phenylalanine over 12 residues. This entry keeps only the CDR3 DNA: 36 bases, framed from base 1. For CDR1 and CDR2, the germline V gene (reference sequence) lists MNHEY and SMNVEV. Trimmed from V: 6 bases; trimmed from J: 6 bases; junction bases lacking a gene match: 1. Points the paper makes about the study in general: The antigen specificity of the clonally expanded peripheral T cells was not determined. Low levels of normalized T-cell clonal expansion were also seen in some nonresponding patients. In partial responders in the 0.1-3.0 mg/kg groups, normalized peripheral clonal expansion was found to be among the lowest, especially among CD8+ T cells. Clonal expansion of both CD4+ and CD8+ blood T cells was observed from baseline to week 6 at doses 0.1 to 3.0 mg/kg. On average, CD8+ T cells showed more expanded clones than CD4+ T cells after ivuxolimab.

In the case of this clone: Its antigen remains undetermined. No much larger clone exists at a distance of one base, and base qualities are not known.

Genomic DNA was isolated from the sorted cells so that the TCRbeta CDR3 region could be sequenced. The immunoSEQ Assay was used for sequencing of TCRbeta CDR3 regions. Imported from immuneACCESS, the table was reduced by TCRdb to in-frame sequences with V and J called. These copies leave out some clones; in studies compared against another copy, an unresolved V gene accounts for under half, and the cause of the remainder is not known. For this sample the table gives fewer than 100,000 clones, of which 84% were detected only once. The leading ten clones occupy roughly 0.41% of the sample. Sequenced material: CD4+ or CD8+ T cells sorted from blood, taken in a trial of the OX40 agonist ivuxolimab. The TCR sequence derives from an adult with an advanced solid tumor such as melanoma, head and neck, liver or kidney cancer. Rearrangement joined TRBV27 to TRBJ2-7, with 11 bases in between that match TRBD1. At the DNA level, the sequence is TGTGCCAGCAGGGACAGGGGGCTCGAGCAGTACTTC. Translated, it reads CASRDRGLEQYF.